The 10 T cell receptor beta chains below all came from one sample that was sequenced in a study of T cell changes during pregnancy in multiple sclerosis (dated by TCRdb to between 2019 and 2020). The method behind the library was the immunoSEQ multiplex PCR assay. TCRdb mirrors the immuneACCESS table, restricted to in-frame sequences. Some clones are absent from its copies; in checked studies, under half trace to an unresolved V gene, and the reason for the others is unknown. Here the sample has tens of thousands of clones; 92% occur a single time. More than 1.1% of the sample is in the top ten clones. The starting material was peripheral blood, obtained after pregnancy. The receptor source for this set is a female donor with multiple sclerosis, enrolled in a pregnancy study.

The rearrangement joins TRBV2 to TRBJ2-7; the D gene is possibly TRBD1 (6 bases). The CDR3 extends over 14 amino acids. The germline V gene encodes CDR1 SNHLY and CDR2 FYNNEI. V lost 6 bases to trimming and J lost 0 bases, with 12 bases between them. The CDR3: CASSKQGSSYEQYF. The DNA of the CDR3 is TGTGCCAGCAGCAAACAGGGAAGCTCCTACGAGCAGTACTTC.

The rearrangement uses TRBV30 and TRBJ1-1; unclear D gene. Germline loops: CDR1 GTSNPN, CDR2 SVGIG (reference sequence). The CDR3 sequence is 13 residues long. V was clipped by 2 bases and J by 3 bases, with 10 bases between them. This CDR3 reads CAWSQSRDTEAFF. CDR3 nucleotide sequence: TGTGCCTGGAGTCAGTCGAGGGACACTGAAGCTTTCTTT.

V is TRBV6-5 and J is TRBJ2-3; possible D gene TRBD2, 5 bases. The CDR3 is made up of 16 amino acids. Germline CDR1 is MNHEY and CDR2 is SVGAGI. V gave up 0 bases and J gave up 0 bases, with 10 bases separating them. The CDR3 region has the DNA TGTGCCAGCAGTTACTCTAGCGTTACTAGCACAGATACGCAGTATTTT. Translated: CASSYSSVTSTDTQYF.

The chain links TRBV11-1 to TRBJ1-1, with D possibly TRBD1 on 5 matching bases. The CDR3 covers 14 residues. V lost 1 base and J 4 bases, leaving 10 bases between the germline ends. Germline V gene lookup returns CDR1 SGHAT and CDR2 FQDESV (reference sequence). The CDR3 DNA reads TGTGCCAGCAGCTTAGGAAGGGGCCTCACTGAAGCTTTCTTT. This encodes CASSLGRGLTEAFF.

This chain connects TRBV21-1 to TRBJ1-5; the table calls TRBD1, which could not be checked here. TRBV21-1 is flagged as a pseudogene. The CDR3 is 18 amino acids. The CDR3 region is CASSFRRSEGSGNQPQHF. The CDR3 region has the DNA TGTGCCAGCAGCTTTCGCAGGTCCGAAGGTTCTGGCAATCAGCCCCAGCATTTT.

This chain uses TRBV27 with TRBJ1-2, with TRBD1 identical over 8 bases. Germline V gives CDR1 MNHEY, CDR2 SMNVEV (reference sequence). CDR3 length: 14 amino acids. V lost 2 bases and J lost 6; bases outside the gene matches: 5. In DNA form, the CDR3 reads TGTGCCAGCAGTTTAGCTAGACAGGGGCATGGCTACACCTTC. It translates to CASSLARQGHGYTF.

The CDR3 region has the DNA TGCGCCAGCTCACCGGGACAGGGCTTTCGGGATGAAAAACTGTTTTTT. It specifies CASSPGQGFRDEKLFF. This chain connects TRBV4-1 to TRBJ1-4, with 9 bases lining up with TRBD1. The CDR3 has 16 amino acids. Germline V CDR1 and CDR2: MGHRA, YSYEKL. V was clipped by 8 bases and J by 6 bases; unmatched bases: 13.

The rearrangement joins TRBV9 to TRBJ2-7; 8 nucleotides align to TRBD1. CDR3 length: 14 residues. Germline V gene lookup returns CDR1 SGDLS and CDR2 YYNGEE. With V trimmed by 4 bases and J by 2 bases, 5 bases remained unmatched. Written as DNA, the CDR3 is TGTGCCAGCAGCAACCGGGACAGGCCCTACGAGCAGTACTTC. It specifies CASSNRDRPYEQYF.

The rearrangement uses TRBV14 and TRBJ2-1; 12 positions agree with TRBD2. V lost 1 base to trimming and J lost 4 bases; unmatched junction nucleotides: 5. Germline assignment: CDR1 SGHDN and CDR2 FVKESK. The CDR3 is 17 amino acids. This chain's CDR3 is CASSQALAGGLYNEQFF. CDR3 coding DNA: TGTGCCAGCAGCCAAGCACTAGCGGGAGGCTTATACAATGAGCAGTTCTTC.

The V call is TRBV28, the J call TRBJ1-5; 12 positions agree with TRBD1. CDR1 is MDHEN and CDR2 is SYDVKM in the germline V gene. Trimming at V came to 7 bases and at J to 4 bases, leaving 5 bases not matched to a gene. There are 15 residues in the CDR3. DNA for the CDR3: TGTGCCAGCATCCCGGGACAGGGGGCGAATCAGCCCCAGCATTTT. This encodes CASIPGQGANQPQHF.